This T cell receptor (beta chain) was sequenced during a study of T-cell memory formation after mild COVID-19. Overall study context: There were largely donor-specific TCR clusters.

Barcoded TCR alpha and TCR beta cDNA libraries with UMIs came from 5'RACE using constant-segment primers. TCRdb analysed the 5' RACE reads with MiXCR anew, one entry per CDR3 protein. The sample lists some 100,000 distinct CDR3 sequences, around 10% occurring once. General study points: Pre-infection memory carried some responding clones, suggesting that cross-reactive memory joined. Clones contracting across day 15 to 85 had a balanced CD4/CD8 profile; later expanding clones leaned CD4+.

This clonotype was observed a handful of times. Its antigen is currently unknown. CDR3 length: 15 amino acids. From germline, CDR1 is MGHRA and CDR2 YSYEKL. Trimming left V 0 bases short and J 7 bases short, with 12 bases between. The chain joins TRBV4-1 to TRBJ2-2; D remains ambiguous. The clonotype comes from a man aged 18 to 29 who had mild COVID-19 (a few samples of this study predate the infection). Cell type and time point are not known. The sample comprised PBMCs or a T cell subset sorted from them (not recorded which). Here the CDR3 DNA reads TGCGCCAGCAGCCAAGAAAATGGGTGGGGCGGGGAGCTGTTTTTT. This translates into CASSQENGWGGELFF.